The 29 T cell receptor beta chains below were found in one sample sequenced in a study of T cells after yellow fever vaccination. In TCRdb, the 5' RACE reads were re-called with MiXCR into one record per CDR3 protein. The sample shows about 160,000 distinct CDR3 sequences, around 7% of them seen only once. Sequenced material: CD4+ T cells sorted from PBMCs, taken more than 4 days after the first yellow fever vaccination. Receptors were obtained from a man aged 18-30 years who received the YFV17D yellow fever vaccine.

This clonotype was detected many times. This chain connects TRBV6-6 to TRBJ2-3; D is perhaps TRBD2 (6 bases). The germline gives CDR1 MNHNY, CDR2 SVGAGI (reference sequence). The CDR3 sequence is 15 residues long. The V end lost 2 bases, the J end lost 2 bases, and 11 bases lay between the germline ends. CDR3 bases: TGTGCCAGCAGTTACGATGCGGGGCACACAGATACGCAGTATTTT. This codes for CASSYDAGHTDTQYF.

This clonotype was counted a few times. The V call is TRBV19, the J call TRBJ2-2, with TRBD1 as a possible D gene (5 bases). CDR1 LNHDA and CDR2 SQIVND come from the germline V gene (reference sequence). V was trimmed by 3 bases and J by 6 bases, leaving 5 bases between them. The CDR3 is 12 residues long. This chain's CDR3 is CASSIRAGELFF. The CDR3 DNA is TGTGCCAGTAGTATCAGGGCCGGGGAGCTGTTTTTT.

This clonotype came up many times. This chain uses TRBV20-1 with TRBJ1-4; 7 positions match TRBD1. Germline CDR1 DFQATT, CDR2 SNEGSKA (reference sequence). V gave up 5 bases and J gave up 5 bases; unmatched junction bases: 5. This CDR3 contains 13 residues. CDR3 in DNA: TGCAGTGCTCGGGACAGAGAAAATGAAAAACTGTTTTTT. Translation: CSARDRENEKLFF.

There are many counts of this clonotype. The V and J genes are TRBV12-3 or TRBV12-4 and TRBJ2-5, with D possibly TRBD1 on 7 matching bases. The CDR3 contains 16 residues. Trimming left V 3 bases short and J 7 bases short, with 21 bases between. CDR3 DNA: TGTGCCAGCAGTTTGGGGTCAGGGGGGATTAGGGTGACCCAGTACTTC. It specifies CASSLGSGGIRVTQYF.

This clonotype was counted ten times or more. The chain is built from TRBV6-2 or TRBV6-3 and TRBJ2-7; 9 nucleotides agree with TRBD1. Germline CDR1 MNHEY, CDR2 SVGEGT. The CDR3 contains 12 residues. V gave up 6 bases and J gave up 12 bases; unmatched junction bases: 9. As DNA, the CDR3 is TGTGCCAGCAGCCCCGGACAGGGGAGGGGGTACTTC. Amino acids: CASSPGQGRGYF.

The table lists this clonotype with many counts. The V and J genes are TRBV6-5 and TRBJ1-6, with unresolved D. Per the germline V gene, CDR1 is MNHEY and CDR2 is SVGAGI. V lost 7 bases and J lost 6, with 16 bases in between. The length of the CDR3 is 15 residues. The CDR3 spells CASTTTPDFNSPLHF. CDR3 bases: TGTGCCAGCACGACTACCCCCGATTTTAATTCACCCCTCCACTTT.

The V gene is TRBV20-1, the J gene TRBJ2-7, with TRBD2 matching 9 bases. The CDR3 totals 16 residues. V shed 0 bases, J shed 3 bases, and the junction held 9 bases outside the gene matches. Per the germline V gene, CDR1 is DFQATT and CDR2 is SNEGSKA (reference sequence). In DNA form, the CDR3 reads TGCAGTGCTAGAGATAGTATTAGCGGGAGATTCTACGAGCAGTACTTC. It encodes CSARDSISGRFYEQYF.

J is TRBJ2-5 and V is TRBV7-3, with a possible D match to TRBD2 (6 bases). CDR1 and CDR2 from the germline V gene are SGHTA and FQGTGA. The CDR3 runs to 14 residues. V was clipped by 4 bases and J by 3 bases, with 12 bases between them. CDR3 sequence reads: CASSSTGLKETQYF. The CDR3, as DNA: TGTGCCAGCAGCTCTACCGGACTAAAAGAGACCCAGTACTTC.

In its sample, this clonotype was seen many times. V and J are TRBV19 and TRBJ2-7; TRBD1 aligns across 8 bases. V shed 3 bases and J 2 bases; nucleotides not matched to a gene: 3. CDR3 length equals 14 residues. Germline CDR1 and CDR2: LNHDA and SQIVND (reference sequence). The chain's CDR3 is CASSIWDRPYEQYF. Written as DNA, the CDR3 is TGTGCCAGTAGTATCTGGGACAGGCCCTACGAGCAGTACTTC. The variable domain in full, completed from reference TRBV19 and TRBJ2-7, reads DGGITQSPKYLFRKEGQNVTLSCEQNLNHDAMYWYRQDPGQGLRLIYYSQIVNDFQKGDIAEGYSVSREKKESFPLTVTSAQKNPTAFYLCASSIWDRPYEQYFGPGTRLTVT.

This clonotype was seen more than once but under ten times. This chain links TRBV12-3 or TRBV12-4 with TRBJ1-5, with D possibly TRBD1 on 5 matching bases. V was shortened by 7 bases and J by 0 bases, with 10 bases between the two germline ends. The CDR3 extends over 14 amino acids. Here the CDR3 reads CASTLQDSNQPQHF. CDR3 DNA: TGTGCCAGCACCCTACAGGATAGCAATCAGCCCCAGCATTTT.

This clonotype was counted between two and nine times. The chain carries TRBV7-2 and TRBJ2-7, with D maybe TRBD1 (6 bases). This CDR3 comprises 16 residues. Per germline, CDR1 SGHTA and CDR2 FQGNSA. Trimming left V 1 base short and J 4 bases short, with 17 bases between. CDR3 bases: TGTGCCAGCAGCTTAGTAGTGGGGGCCTCAGATTACGAGCAGTACTTC. This gives the protein CASSLVVGASDYEQYF.

This chain links TRBV4-3 with TRBJ1-2, with 7 bases identical to TRBD1. Per the germline V gene, CDR1 is LGHNA and CDR2 is YSLEER. The V and J ends lost 10 bases and 8 bases, in that order; junction bases with no gene match: 22. The CDR3 is 16 residues long. CDR3 DNA sequence: TGCGCCACACGCCCCGGGACAGAGTCATACTATGGCGGCTACACCTTC. It is translated as CATRPGTESYYGGYTF.

The CDR3 coding sequence is TGTGCCAGCAGCCAAGATCGACGGCCCTGGGGCTACACCTTC. This gives the protein CASSQDRRPWGYTF. V gene TRBV3-1 combines with J gene TRBJ1-2; D unclear. This CDR3 has 14 amino acids. Deletions cut 0 bases from V and 8 bases from J, with 13 bases between. Germline CDR1 LGHDT, CDR2 YNNKEL (reference sequence).

This clonotype occurred a few times. V and J are TRBV11-2 and TRBJ2-3; 9 nucleotides match TRBD2. Trimming at V came to 2 bases and at J to 4 bases, leaving 7 bases not matched to a gene. The CDR3 covers 16 residues. Germline V gene data show CDR1 as SGHAT and CDR2 as FQNNGV. This CDR3 is CASSLLSAGGPDTQYF. CDR3 bases: TGTGCCAGCAGCTTATTGTCAGCGGGGGGCCCAGATACGCAGTATTTT.

The sample holds many counts of this clonotype. The chain recombines TRBV30 with TRBJ2-7; D is uncertain. V lost 2 bases and J 6 bases, leaving 11 bases between the germline ends. Per germline, CDR1 GTSNPN and CDR2 SVGIG (reference sequence). CDR3 length: 12 residues. CDR3 bases: TGTGCCTGGAGTCTTTCCCCGGCCGAGCAGTACTTC. Translation: CAWSLSPAEQYF.

This clonotype was detected a few times. CDR3 sequence reads: CATSDPAVAGTQYF. The CDR3 DNA is TGTGCCACCAGTGATCCCGCGGTAGCAGGGACCCAGTACTTC. The chain has TRBV24-1 and TRBJ2-5, with no clear D. V was clipped by 3 bases and J by 7 bases, with 14 bases between them. The CDR3 spans 14 residues. In germline, CDR1 is KGHDR, CDR2 SFDVKD.

A few counts support this clonotype. The chain joins TRBV5-6 to TRBJ1-2; D remains ambiguous. Germline CDR1 reads SGHDT; CDR2 reads YYEEEE. With 2 bases removed from V and 4 bases from J, the gap between germline ends came to 6 bases. The CDR3 is made up of 12 amino acids. CDR3: CASSFTSYGYTF. CDR3 DNA sequence: TGTGCCAGCAGCTTTACGAGCTATGGCTACACCTTC.

In its sample, this clonotype was seen many times. This chain joins TRBV7-2 and TRBJ2-5, with D perhaps being TRBD1 or TRBD2 (6 bases each). With 5 bases removed from V and 4 bases from J, the gap between germline ends came to 17 bases. CDR1 is SGHTA, CDR2 FQGNSA, per germline. This CDR3 has 15 amino acids. DNA for the CDR3: TGTGCCAGCAGCAAGGGGGGATCACGGCGAGAGACCCAGTACTTC. It specifies CASSKGGSRRETQYF. The full variable domain, its missing parts supplied by reference TRBV7-2 and TRBJ2-5, is GAGVSQSPSNKVTEKGKDVELRCDPISGHTALYWYRQSLGQGLEFLIYFQGNSAPDKSGLPSDRFSAERTGGSVSTLTIQRTQQEDSAVYLCASSKGGSRRETQYFGPGTRLLVL.

Here the CDR3 reads CASSPGTGSPTDTQYF. In DNA form, the CDR3 reads TGCGCCAGCAGCCCTGGGACAGGGAGTCCCACAGATACGCAGTATTTT. The J gene is TRBJ2-3, the V gene TRBV4-3; 9 bases match TRBD1. Germline CDR1 is LGHNA and CDR2 is YSLEER. The CDR3 runs 16 residues. J was trimmed by 2 bases and V by 4 bases; bases with no gene match: 7.

This clonotype was recorded at least ten times. V gene TRBV14 combines with J gene TRBJ2-5; D unclear. Deletions cut 0 bases from V and 3 bases from J, with 5 bases between. The CDR3 spans 13 residues. Germline V gene lookup returns CDR1 SGHDN and CDR2 FVKESK. The DNA of the CDR3 is TGTGCCAGCAGCCAAGATGCTGAAGAGACCCAGTACTTC. It translates to CASSQDAEETQYF.

A word on this clonotype: A much larger clonotype is one base distant, so this may be a read error. The chain employs TRBV4-2 and TRBJ2-3; possibly TRBD1 for D (5 bases). The CDR3 runs 16 residues. The germline V gene has CDR1 LGHNA and CDR2 YNFKEQ. The CDR3 spells CARSLGVQFFTDTQYF. CDR3 DNA sequence: TGTGCCAGGAGCCTAGGGGTTCAATTCTTCACAGATACGCAGTATTTT.

This clonotype was counted at least ten times. The rearrangement links TRBV12-3 or TRBV12-4 to TRBJ2-7; 9 bases agree with TRBD1. This CDR3 region has 14 residues. V was pared by 5 bases and J by 3 bases, with 5 bases of the junction left unmatched. CDR3 sequence (DNA): TGTGCCAGCAGTCGGACAGGGGCTTTCTACGAGCAGTACGTC. The encoded protein is CASSRTGAFYEQYV.

V usage is TRBV6-1 and J usage is TRBJ1-3; D possibly corresponds to TRBD1 (6 bases). CDR1 and CDR2 from the germline V gene are MNHNS and SASEGT. V lost 4 bases, J lost 1 base, and 11 bases lay in between. The CDR3 spans 15 residues. This CDR3 is CASSGIQGSGNTIYF. CDR3 DNA sequence: TGTGCCAGCAGTGGAATCCAGGGGTCTGGAAACACCATATATTTT.

This clonotype came up many times. The chain recombines TRBV6-2 or TRBV6-3 with TRBJ2-3; 8 bases fit TRBD2. This CDR3 comprises 13 residues. V shed 3 bases and J 14 bases; nucleotides not matched to a gene: 10. Germline V gene sequence: CDR1 MNHEY, CDR2 SVGEGT. CDR3 DNA sequence: TGTGCCAGCAGTTATAAGCGGGGGAATCCGTGGTATTTT. Amino acid sequence: CASSYKRGNPWYF.

V usage is TRBV4-2 and J usage is TRBJ2-3; D is unresolved. CDR1 is LGHNA and CDR2 is YNFKEQ in the germline V gene. CDR3 length: 13 amino acids. Trimming removed 7 bases from V and 4 bases from J, with 12 bases in between. CDR3 region: CASKGRPADTQYF. The CDR3 coding sequence is TGTGCCAGCAAAGGCAGGCCCGCAGATACGCAGTATTTT.

This clonotype was observed many times. The chain couples TRBV10-2 to TRBJ2-7; D is unclear. The CDR3 is 14 residues long. The germline gives CDR1 WSHSY, CDR2 SAAADI. Trimming cost V 6 bases and J 2 bases, with 14 bases left between them. The CDR3 sequence: CASSPFDWTYEQYV. The CDR3 coding sequence is TGCGCCAGCAGCCCTTTTGACTGGACCTACGAGCAGTACGTC.

This clonotype has at least ten counts. CDR3 region: CASSGSTDTQYF. DNA for the CDR3: TGCGCCAGCAGCGGAAGCACAGATACGCAGTATTTT. This chain connects TRBV5-1 to TRBJ2-3; D call uncertain. With 4 bases removed from V and 0 bases from J, the gap between germline ends came to 3 bases. Germline-derived CDR1 and CDR2 are SGHRS and YFSETQ. The CDR3 has 12 amino acids.

The chain employs TRBV7-6 and TRBJ2-5; 10 bases agree with TRBD2. Germline lookup yields CDR1 SGHVS and CDR2 FNYEAQ. Trimming cost V 5 bases and J 7 bases; bases outside gene matches: 16. The CDR3 length is 17 residues. CDR3 amino acids: CASSRIPSGGRGGTQYF. CDR3 in DNA: TGTGCCAGCAGCCGTATACCTAGCGGGGGCCGGGGGGGGACCCAGTACTTC.

This clonotype has only a few counts. The chain combines TRBV6-2 or TRBV6-3 with TRBJ2-1; the match to TRBD2 covers 9 bases. The germline V gene has CDR1 MNHEY and CDR2 SVGEGT. There are 17 residues in the CDR3. The junction had 10 bases not matched to a gene; V was cut back by 6 bases and J by 1 base. The CDR3 DNA follows: TGTGCCAGCAGCTCAAACCCGGGACTAGCATCCTACAATGAGCAGTTCTTC. Translated, it gives CASSSNPGLASYNEQFF.